Listed here is a single TCR beta chain. Its specificity is not known. This entry is derived from a study of T-cell memory formation after mild COVID-19. The CDR3 sequence is 15 residues long. Germline values: CDR1 SGHDT, CDR2 YYEEEE. V lost 4 bases and J lost 4; bases outside the gene matches: 6. TCRdb independently ran MiXCR on the 5' RACE reads; one entry per CDR3 protein. Of approximately 570,000 distinct CDR3 sequences listed, over 15% are singletons. Overall study findings and caveats: Researchers could not confirm that second-wave clones peaking on day 37 targeted SARS-CoV-2. The appearance of some responding clones in pre-infection memory suggested that cross-reactive memory joined.

This chain links TRBV5-6 with TRBJ2-7; 12 positions agree with TRBD2. The TCR comes from an adult woman who had mild COVID-19 (a few samples of this study predate the infection). Cell type and time point are not known. Sequencing was performed on PBMCs or a T cell subset sorted from them (not recorded which). The CDR3 protein is CASSPLAGGLYEQYF. CDR3 sequence (DNA): TGTGCCAGCAGCCCACTAGCGGGGGGTTTATACGAGCAGTACTTC.